These 23 T cell receptor beta chains share one sample of origin, sequenced in a study of shared clonotypes between healthy human individuals. The repertoire was sequenced with immunoSEQ multiplex PCR; TCRdb's copy has only in-frame clones and lacks some. The table includes roughly 1,000,000 clones, more than 75% detected once. The sample was memory CD4+ T cells from PBMCs. The subset here: CD45RA-negative fraction. Every receptor here comes from a man in his late teens or twenties in good health. Some clones in this sample may be carry-over from other donors' samples.

This chain connects TRBV2 to TRBJ2-3; TRBD1 matches at 8 bases. The germline V gene has CDR1 SNHLY and CDR2 FYNNEI. The CDR3 loop spans 14 amino acids. The junction had 5 bases not matched to a gene; V was cut back by 9 bases and J by 0 bases. CDR3 protein: CASTGGSSTDTQYF. CDR3 nucleotide sequence: TGTGCCAGTACAGGGGGTTCTAGCACAGATACGCAGTATTTT.

This rearrangement joins TRBV4-1 to TRBJ2-1; 15 bases match TRBD2. From germline, CDR1 is MGHRA and CDR2 YSYEKL. CDR3 length: 17 amino acids. J was trimmed by 13 bases and V by 1 base; bases with no gene match: 11. This chain's CDR3 is CASSQVAGLAGGSGQFF. The CDR3, as DNA: TGCGCCAGCAGCCAAGTCGCCGGACTAGCGGGAGGGTCCGGTCAGTTCTTC.

This clone occurred a few times. The CDR3 nucleotides are TGTGCCAGTAAGAACGTCAATGAGCAGTTCTTC. This translates into CASKNVNEQFF. This rearrangement joins TRBV27 to TRBJ2-1; D unresolved. The ends were cut back, 9 bases at V and 6 bases at J, with 9 bases in the middle. The V gene's germline CDR1 is MNHEY and CDR2 SMNVEV (reference sequence). This CDR3 comprises 11 residues.

The J gene is TRBJ2-6, the V gene TRBV19; D remains ambiguous. Germline V gene sequence: CDR1 LNHDA, CDR2 SQIVND (reference sequence). V lost 7 bases, J lost 0 bases, and 13 bases lay in between. The CDR3 totals 16 residues. The CDR3 DNA is TGTGCCAGTACCGTTTGGGCAGCCTCTGGGGCCAACGTCCTGACTTTC. Translated: CASTVWAASGANVLTF.

V is TRBV6-5 and J is TRBJ1-4; TRBD1 agrees at 9 bases. The CDR3 covers 14 residues. Germline V gene sequence: CDR1 MNHEY, CDR2 SVGAGI. Trimming removed 7 bases from V and 8 bases from J; junction bases left unmatched: 8. The CDR3 is CASNNRGRSEKLFF. In DNA, the CDR3 is TGTGCCAGCAACAACAGGGGGCGAAGCGAAAAACTGTTTTTT.

This rearrangement joins TRBV7-3 to TRBJ2-3; D might be TRBD2 (7 bases). Germline V gene data show CDR1 as SGHTA and CDR2 as FQGTGA. CDR3 size: 16 residues. Trimming left V 2 bases short and J 3 bases short, with 15 bases between. CDR3 in amino acids: CASSLGSGGLTDTQYF. CDR3 sequence (DNA): TGTGCCAGCAGCTTAGGGTCCGGGGGGCTGACAGATACGCAGTATTTT.

The chain recombines TRBV28 with TRBJ1-2, with D uncertain. Germline CDR1 is MDHEN and CDR2 is SYDVKM. The V gene lost 5 bases and the J gene lost 4 bases, with 8 bases spanning the gap. CDR3 length: 12 residues. The CDR3 here is CASSGGSYGYTF. DNA for the CDR3: TGTGCCAGCAGTGGAGGTAGCTATGGCTACACCTTC.

This clone was counted between two and nine times. This sequence joins TRBV9 and TRBJ2-2; D gene unclear. The V end was cut by 0 bases, the J end by 7 bases, with 10 bases between. Germline V gives CDR1 SGDLS, CDR2 YYNGEE. This CDR3 has 14 amino acids. The CDR3 nucleotides read TGTGCCAGCAGCGTAGCCGTCGTTGGCGGGGAGCTGTTTTTT. Translated, it gives CASSVAVVGGELFF.

This clone was recorded only once. This CDR3 is also generated by other DNA sequences in the sample. The V gene is TRBV18, the J gene TRBJ1-1; D call uncertain. The V end lost 1 base, the J end lost 5 bases, and 5 bases lay between the germline ends. The CDR3 spans 12 residues. Germline assignment: CDR1 KGHSH and CDR2 LQKENI. For the CDR3, the DNA is TGTGCCAGCTCACCACGCAGAACTGAAGCTTTCTTT. It is translated as CASSPRRTEAFF.

This rearrangement joins TRBV19 to TRBJ2-5; D uncertain. Germline V gene data show CDR1 as LNHDA and CDR2 as SQIVND (reference sequence). CDR3 length: 13 amino acids. Between the trimmed V and J ends, which lost 1 base and 4 bases, there was a span of 7 bases. The CDR3 spells CASSIGRAETQYF. The CDR3 DNA sequence: TGTGCCAGTAGTATAGGTAGGGCAGAGACCCAGTACTTC.

The rearrangement links TRBV7-2 to TRBJ2-7; D is perhaps TRBD1 (6 bases). CDR3 size: 14 residues. Trimming pared 4 bases from V and 7 bases from J, leaving 17 bases between. The germline CDR1 and CDR2 sequences are SGHTA and FQGNSA. This CDR3 reads CASSSKGGRGEQYF. CDR3 nucleotide sequence: TGTGCCAGCAGCTCCAAAGGGGGTAGAGGAGAGCAGTACTTC.

V and J are TRBV29-1 and TRBJ1-1, with a weak D call TRBD1 (6 bases). The CDR3 spans 12 residues. Germline CDR1 SQVTM, CDR2 ANQGSEA. The ends were cut back, 7 bases at V and 3 bases at J, with 12 bases in the middle. The CDR3 DNA reads as TGCAGCGCGACCCGACAGGACACTGAAGCTTTCTTT. Amino acids: CSATRQDTEAFF.

The CDR3: CASTGVNEQFF. The CDR3 coding sequence is TGTGCCAGCACCGGAGTCAATGAGCAGTTCTTC. This rearrangement joins TRBV6-9 to TRBJ2-1; D gene unclear. This CDR3 contains 11 residues. V was cut by 7 bases and J by 6 bases, with 7 bases left in between. Germline loops: CDR1 MNHGY, CDR2 SVAAGI.

The rearrangement links TRBV11-1 to TRBJ2-3, with 11 bases fitting TRBD1. In germline, CDR1 is SGHAT, CDR2 FQDESV (reference sequence). There are 16 residues in the CDR3. V shed 0 bases and J 4 bases; nucleotides not matched to a gene: 3. CDR3 sequence (DNA): TGTGCCAGCAGCTTAGCCCGGGGACAGGGGGCAGATACGCAGTATTTT. Translating it yields CASSLARGQGADTQYF.

CDR3 sequence: CTSGGGSNEQFF. The CDR3 bases are TGTACTTCCGGGGGCGGGAGCAATGAGCAGTTCTTC. V and J are TRBV7-9 and TRBJ2-1, with TRBD2 as a possible D gene (7 bases). Germline V gene data show CDR1 as SEHNR and CDR2 as FQNEAQ (reference sequence). The length of the CDR3 is 12 residues.

This clone was seen more than once but under ten times. J is TRBJ1-5 and V is TRBV14, with D possibly TRBD1 on 6 matching bases. The ends were cut back, 4 bases at V and 4 bases at J, with 8 bases in the middle. The CDR3 is 13 residues long. In germline, CDR1 is SGHDN, CDR2 FVKESK. CDR3 region: CASSPTGNQPQHF. DNA for the CDR3: TGTGCCAGCAGCCCAACAGGGAATCAGCCCCAGCATTTT.

Comments on this clone: At the DNA level, this CDR3 is encoded by other sequences in the same sample as well. The gene calls are TRBV28 and TRBJ1-2, with a tentative D call TRBD1 (5 bases). The germline V gene encodes CDR1 MDHEN and CDR2 SYDVKM. Trimming removed 3 bases at V and 4 bases at J, with 6 bases between. The length of the CDR3 is 12 residues. DNA for the CDR3: TGTGCCAGCAGTTTTGGGGGCTATGGCTACACCTTC. Protein: CASSFGGYGYTF.

CDR3 in amino acids: CASSTSGGNYYNEQFF. The CDR3 nucleotides are TGTGCCAGCAGTACCTCAGGGGGCAACTACTACAATGAGCAGTTCTTC. The chain couples TRBV27 to TRBJ2-1; 8 positions match TRBD1. From germline, CDR1 is MNHEY and CDR2 SMNVEV (reference sequence). This CDR3 has 16 amino acids. V trimming: 5 bases; J trimming: 3 bases; junction bases outside the gene matches: 9.

This CDR3 is CATTTGTGAYEQYF. The CDR3, as DNA: TGTGCCACCACAACCGGGACAGGGGCCTACGAGCAGTACTTC. The chain is built from TRBV10-3 and TRBJ2-7; 10 bases are shared with TRBD1. The CDR3 loop spans 14 amino acids. Germline trimming cut 10 bases from V and 2 bases from J; bases unmatched to any gene: 8. The germline V gene encodes CDR1 ENHRY and CDR2 SYGVKD.

On this clone: Other nucleotide sequences in the sample specify the same CDR3. The chain joins TRBV18 to TRBJ2-1; 8 bases map to TRBD2. Germline V gene data show CDR1 as KGHSH and CDR2 as LQKENI. The junction had 10 bases not matched to a gene; V was cut back by 3 bases and J by 9 bases. The CDR3 sequence is 15 residues long. The CDR3 is CASSPGLAGGGEQFF. The CDR3 DNA is TGTGCCAGCTCACCCGGACTAGCCGGGGGAGGTGAGCAGTTCTTC.

The chain couples TRBV5-1 to TRBJ2-7; maybe TRBD1 (6 bases). Germline CDR1 reads SGHRS; CDR2 reads YFSETQ. The CDR3 has 14 amino acids. The V gene lost 4 bases and the J gene lost 0 bases, with 11 bases spanning the gap. The CDR3 coding sequence is TGCGCCAGCAGCAAGGGGGAAAGCTCCTACGAGCAGTACTTC. Translated: CASSKGESSYEQYF.

This clone was counted once. The same CDR3 arises from other DNA sequences in this sample as well. The chain recombines TRBV7-2 with TRBJ1-2; no reliable D call. The CDR3 consists of 13 residues. CDR1 SGHTA and CDR2 FQGNSA come from the germline V gene. Trimming took 1 base from V and 3 from J, leaving 6 bases between them. Here the CDR3 reads CASSLGTDYGYTF. CDR3 sequence (DNA): TGTGCCAGCAGCTTAGGGACGGACTATGGCTACACCTTC.

The chain employs TRBV2 and TRBJ2-1, with D tentatively TRBD2 (5 bases). Germline CDR1 SNHLY, CDR2 FYNNEI. Between the trimmed V and J ends, which lost 1 base and 10 bases, there was a span of 11 bases. The CDR3 contains 13 residues. This CDR3 reads CASSEDGLVEQFF. DNA of the CDR3: TGTGCCAGCAGTGAAGACGGACTGGTCGAGCAGTTCTTC.